The present T cell receptor beta chain was sequenced within a study of shared clonotypes between healthy human individuals. Germline V gene sequence: CDR1 SGDLS, CDR2 YYNGEE. The CDR3 sequence is 16 residues long. V trimming: 0 bases; J trimming: 5 bases; junction bases outside the gene matches: 9. Data came from immunoSEQ multiplex PCR; TCRdb stores just in-frame clones and leaves some out. The sample yields some 2,000,000 clones, 95% seen once. The chain couples TRBV9 to TRBJ2-3; TRBD1 aligns across 7 bases. Source material: naive CD4+ T cells sorted from blood. This sample's subset: CD45RA+ positively selected. The TCR originated in a man in his late teens or twenties in good health. CDR3 sequence: CASSVGGAGGRDTQYF. CDR3 DNA: TGTGCCAGCAGCGTAGGAGGGGCAGGGGGAAGAGATACGCAGTATTTT.